These T cell receptor beta chains were read from a single sample in a study of blood T cell repertoires in COVID-19. Assay used: immunoSEQ multiplex PCR; TCRdb lists only in-frame clones, some missing. The sample consists of over 250,000 clones, around 89% of them appearing once. The specimen sequenced was PBMCs or T cells enriched from blood (not recorded which). The receptors originated from a woman in her late teens or twenties who had recovered from COVID-19. The CDR3 runs from the conserved cysteine through the conserved F or W. The D gene is left open where the match is weak. The size entry is marked missing in some rows and otherwise reads once, few, many or a size class.

. | TRBJ2-3 | TRBV7-3 | TRBD1 | TGTGCCAGCAGCACGGGACAGGGAAGGATTGATACGCAGTATTTT | CASSTGQGRIDTQYF
. | TRBJ2-3 | TRBV3-1/TRBV3-2 | . | TGTGCCAGCAGCCATCTCGGGGATGGCACGCAGTATTTT | CASSHLGDGTQYF
. | TRBJ1-2 | TRBV7-6 | . | TGTGCCAGCAGCTTAGTTCGCGGGGGAGTGAAGTATGGCTACACCTTC | CASSLVRGGVKYGYTF
. | TRBJ1-5 | TRBV11-2 | TRBD1 | TGTGCCAGCAGCTGGACAGGGACGAACGATCAGCCCCAGCATTTT | CASSWTGTNDQPQHF
. | TRBJ1-5 | TRBV28 | TRBD1 | TGTGCCAGCAGTTCGGCCGGGACAGGGTATCAGCCCCAGCATTTT | CASSSAGTGYQPQHF
. | TRBJ2-3 | TRBV5-4 | TRBD2 | TGTGCCAGCAGGACGGGGGGGCGGAGCACAGATACGCAGTATTTT | CASRTGGRSTDTQYF
. | TRBJ2-1 | TRBV27 | TRBD2 | TGTGCCAGCAGTTTATCCGGGGGGGCCAATGAGCAGTTCTTC | CASSLSGGANEQFF
. | TRBJ2-3 | TRBV11-2 | TRBD1 | TGTGCCAGCAGCACCACAGGGGAAGATACGCAGTATTTT | CASSTTGEDTQYF
. | TRBJ2-5 | TRBV5-8 | . | TGTGCCAGCAGCTTGGAGGGGCAGGGCCGGTACCAAGAGACCCAGTACTTC | CASSLEGQGRYQETQYF
. | TRBJ1-5 | TRBV7-4 | . | TGTGCCAGCAGCTTTAACTGGGAGAATCAGCCCCAGCATTTT | CASSFNWENQPQHF
. | TRBJ2-5 | TRBV5-1 | . | TGCGCCAGCAGCTTGGGGCAGGGGAACCTCCAAGAGACCCAGTACTTC | CASSLGQGNLQETQYF
. | TRBJ2-2 | TRBV5-4 | TRBD2 | TGTGCCAGCAGCTCGACGGGGAGGGGCACCGGGGAGCTGTTTTTT | CASSSTGRGTGELFF
. | TRBJ1-5 | TRBV3-1/TRBV3-2 | TRBD1 | TGTGCCAGCAGCCCGGGACAGGTCGGTCAGCCCCAGCATTTT | CASSPGQVGQPQHF
. | TRBJ1-1 | TRBV2 | . | TGTGCCAGCGACGTCAGGGCGGCTTTCTTT | CASDVRAAFF
. | TRBJ2-5 | TRBV9 | . | TGTGCCAGCAGCTCCAACATCTTAAAAGAGACCCAGTACTTC | CASSSNILKETQYF
. | TRBJ2-5 | TRBV7-9 | . | TGTGCCAGCAGCTTACGTGAGGGGGGGGAGACCCAGTACTTC | CASSLREGGETQYF
. | TRBJ2-4 | TRBV7-2 | TRBD2 | TGTGCCAGCAGCTTAATGTCGACTAGCGGAAACATTCAGTACTTC | CASSLMSTSGNIQYF
. | TRBJ2-2 | TRBV5-1 | TRBD1 | TGCGCCAGCAGTCGGGACAGAGGGTCCCCCGGGGAGCTGTTTTTT | CASSRDRGSPGELFF
. | TRBJ1-4 | TRBV5-1 | . | TGCGCCAGCAGCTTGGTGTCCGGGAATGAAAAACTGTTTTTT | CASSLVSGNEKLFF
. | TRBJ1-1 | TRBV29-1 | TRBD1 | TGCAGCGGGACAGGGAACACTGAAGCTTTCTTT | CSGTGNTEAFF
. | TRBJ1-1 | TRBV7-6 | TRBD1 | TGTGCCAGCAGCCCATACTCACAGGGGTCGAACACTGAAGCTTTCTTT | CASSPYSQGSNTEAFF
. | TRBJ1-2 | TRBV5-8 | TRBD1 | TGTGCCAGCAGCCTCAGGACAGGGTCTGGCTACACCTTC | CASSLRTGSGYTF
few | TRBJ1-5 | TRBV6-5 | . | TGTGCCAGCAAACTCGACAGTAGCAATCAGCCCCAGCATTTT | CASKLDSSNQPQHF
. | TRBJ2-2 | TRBV5-1 | TRBD2 | TGCGCCAGCAGCTCCAGCGGGGGGGCCCAGGAGCTGTTTTTT | CASSSSGGAQELFF
. | TRBJ1-3 | TRBV3-1/TRBV3-2 | . | TGTGCCAGCAGCCAGCGAGGGACTGGAAACACCATATATTTT | CASSQRGTGNTIYF
once | TRBJ1-2 | TRBV7-8 | TRBD1 | TGTGCCAGCAGCTTAGCGCGAGACAGGGGGAAGGCTAACTATGGCTACACCTTC | CASSLARDRGKANYGYTF
. | TRBJ1-6 | TRBV20-1 | . | TGCAGTGACCCCCCGGGACCCCTCCACTTT | CSDPPGPLHF
. | TRBJ1-2 | TRBV11-2 | TRBD1 | TGTGCCAGCAGCTTCCGGGGACAGGAATGGGATGGCTACACCTTC | CASSFRGQEWDGYTF
once | TRBJ1-2 | TRBV7-2 | . | TGTGCCATTGCCAGGCAAGCCTATGGCTACACCTTC | CAIARQAYGYTF
. | TRBJ1-5 | TRBV6-6 | TRBD1 | TGTGCCAGCAGTTTTACAGGGGGAGAAAATCAGCCCCAGCATTTT | CASSFTGGENQPQHF
. | TRBJ1-4 | TRBV6-5 | . | TGTGCCAGCAGTTACCTGCAGGGCGGTGAAAAACTGTTTTTT | CASSYLQGGEKLFF
. | TRBJ1-2 | TRBV6-6 | TRBD1 | TGTGCCAGCTTCCCTTACAGGGGGAACTATGGCTACACCTTC | CASFPYRGNYGYTF
. | TRBJ1-2 | TRBV13 | . | TGTGCCAGCAGCCAACAGGGTAACTATGGCTACACCTTC | CASSQQGNYGYTF
. | TRBJ1-2 | TRBV27 | . | TGTGCCAGCAGTTCCGGGACACGAGTGCATGGCTACACCTTC | CASSSGTRVHGYTF
. | TRBJ1-2 | TRBV10-3 | . | TGTGCCATCAGTGAGGGCGGTAACTATGGCTACACCTTC | CAISEGGNYGYTF
. | TRBJ1-5 | TRBV4-1 | . | TGCGCCAGCAGCCAAGTTAGGGGACAGCCCCAGCATTTT | CASSQVRGQPQHF
. | TRBJ2-5 | TRBV5-1 | . | TGCGCCAGCAGCTTGGCCTCCGGCGGGACGCTCCGCGGAGAGACCCAGTACTTC | CASSLASGGTLRGETQYF
. | TRBJ1-2 | TRBV18 | . | TGTGCCAGCTCACCATCTGGAGCAACGCTTAACTATGGCTACACCTTC | CASSPSGATLNYGYTF
. | TRBJ1-4 | TRBV6-5 | . | TGTGCCAGCAGTTACTCGATTGCAGGGGCTAATGAAAAACTGTTTTTT | CASSYSIAGANEKLFF
. | TRBJ2-5 | TRBV12-5 | TRBD2 | TGTGCTAGTGCTCTTGTCGGGGGGTTGGAGACCCAGTACTTC | CASALVGGLETQYF
. | TRBJ2-3 | TRBV6-5 | . | TGTGCCAGCAGTTACTCGCAGGTTAGCACAGATACGCAGTATTTT | CASSYSQVSTDTQYF
. | TRBJ2-7 | TRBV14 | . | TGTGCCAGCAGCCAATCGGGCGAGCAGTACTTC | CASSQSGEQYF
. | TRBJ2-5 | TRBV6-5 | TRBD1 | TGTGCCAGCAGTTTCATGACAGGGCCACAAGAGACCCAGTACTTC | CASSFMTGPQETQYF
. | TRBJ2-7 | TRBV25-1 | TRBD1 | TGTGCCAGCAGAGGGACAGGCTCCTACGAGCAGTACTTC | CASRGTGSYEQYF
. | TRBJ1-4 | TRBV2 | . | TGTGCCAGCATGAGGGGGACTAATGAAAAACTGTTTTTT | CASMRGTNEKLFF
. | TRBJ2-3 | TRBV3-1/TRBV3-2 | . | TGTGCCAGCAGCCAAGGACCCCGGGGGGCTACGCAGTATTTT | CASSQGPRGATQYF
. | TRBJ1-4 | TRBV18 | TRBD1 | TGTGCCAGCTCACCGCCGGGACAGGGGAATGAAAAACTGTTTTTT | CASSPPGQGNEKLFF
. | TRBJ1-1 | TRBV28 | . | TGTGCCACCACGACGGGGGGCACTGAAGCTTTCTTT | CATTTGGTEAFF
. | TRBJ2-2 | TRBV27 | TRBD2 | TGTGCCAGCAGTTCTCCATTTAGCGGGGGAAACCCCTTGGGGGAGCTGTTTTTT | CASSSPFSGGNPLGELFF
. | TRBJ1-1 | TRBV2 | . | TGTGCCAGCAGTGCAGCGGGACAACGGAACACTGAAGCTTTCTTT | CASSAAGQRNTEAFF
. | TRBJ2-7 | TRBV7-7 | . | TGTGCTAGCAGCACAGGGGACTTTGACGAGCAGTACTTC | CASSTGDFDEQYF
. | TRBJ2-7 | TRBV29-1 | TRBD2 | TGCAGCGTTGATAGGACTAGCGGGGGTTCCGAGCAGTACTTC | CSVDRTSGGSEQYF
. | TRBJ1-5 | TRBV7-2 | . | TGTGCCAGCAGCTCCAAAGGTGGAGTGCCCCAGCATTTT | CASSSKGGVPQHF
. | TRBJ2-5 | TRBV7-6 | TRBD1 | TGTGCCAGCAGCTCAATCCGGACAGGACAAGAGACCCAGTACTTC | CASSSIRTGQETQYF
. | TRBJ1-1 | TRBV28 | . | TGTGCCAGCAGCGTAATGCCCGGGGGCACTGAAGCTTTCTTT | CASSVMPGGTEAFF
. | TRBJ2-5 | TRBV4-2 | . | TGTGCCAGCAGCCAAGATCTTGGCGGCCAAGAGACCCAGTACTTC | CASSQDLGGQETQYF
few | TRBJ2-2 | TRBV20-1 | TRBD2 | TGCAGTGCTAGTCCGAGGCTAGCGGTGGGGGAGCTGTTTTTT | CSASPRLAVGELFF
. | TRBJ1-1 | TRBV5-4 | TRBD1 | TGTGCCAGCAGAGAAACAGGGGACACTGAAGCTTTCTTT | CASRETGDTEAFF
. | TRBJ1-2 | TRBV18 | . | TGTGCCAGCTCACCTTCTCGTTGGGGGGACTATGGCTACACCTTC | CASSPSRWGDYGYTF